A selection of T cell receptor beta chains follows, all from one sample in a study of human T cells and chemical hapten exposure. TCRdb recomputed calls from the RACE reads with MiXCR, one row per CDR3 protein. Among some 400,000 distinct CDR3 sequences, around 5% were seen once, and the ten largest hold under 3%. The starting material was whole blood, obtained in connection with sensitization to the hapten diphenylcyclopropenone (DPC). The receptors here all came from a woman in her fifties or sixties with alopecia areata. Some clones in this sample may be carry-over from other donors' samples. CDR3s include the opening cysteine and the closing phenylalanine or tryptophan. Each record gives: V gene, clone size, D gene, J gene, CDR3 protein, CDR3 DNA. The D gene is left open where the match is weak. Clone size appears in some rows only: once, few, many, or a class for an expanded clone.

V: TRBV4-1; size: -; D: TRBD1; J: TRBJ2-3; CDR3: CASSPGTGPQTDTQYF; DNA: TGCGCCAGCAGCCCAGGGACAGGACCCCAGACAGATACGCAGTATTTT
V: TRBV25-1; size: few; D: TRBD2; J: TRBJ2-5; CDR3: CASSVYRASGQETQYF; DNA: TGTGCCAGCAGTGTTTATAGGGCTAGCGGCCAAGAGACCCAGTACTTC
V: TRBV5-1; size: -; D: -; J: TRBJ1-1; CDR3: CASSLDAGGYGTEAFF; DNA: TGCGCCAGCAGCTTGGACGCAGGAGGGTACGGCACTGAAGCTTTCTTT
V: TRBV11-2; size: many; D: TRBD2; J: TRBJ2-3; CDR3: CASSPRTSDTDTQYF; DNA: TGTGCCAGCAGCCCCCGGACTAGTGACACAGATACGCAGTATTTT
V: TRBV2; size: few; D: TRBD1; J: TRBJ2-7; CDR3: CASSDRGSFEQYF; DNA: TGTGCCAGCAGTGACAGGGGGTCTTTCGAGCAGTACTTC
V: TRBV12-5; size: many; D: -; J: TRBJ2-7; CDR3: CASGLSTREQYF; DNA: TGTGCTAGTGGTTTGTCAACGCGGGAGCAGTACTTC
V: TRBV9; size: -; D: -; J: TRBJ1-5; CDR3: CASSVGGGNSNQPQHF; DNA: TGTGCCAGCAGCGTAGGAGGGGGAAATAGCAATCAGCCCCAGCATTTT
V: TRBV28; size: few; D: -; J: TRBJ1-6; CDR3: CASSPAGGLNSPLHF; DNA: TGTGCCAGCAGCCCCGCCGGCGGCCTTAATTCACCCCTCCACTTT
V: TRBV20-1; size: many; D: TRBD1; J: TRBJ1-5; CDR3: CSAQLRQGGSNQPQHF; DNA: TGCAGTGCCCAACTCCGACAGGGAGGGAGCAATCAGCCCCAGCATTTT
V: TRBV18; size: many; D: TRBD1; J: TRBJ2-2; CDR3: CASSPTGTGERAGELFF; DNA: TGTGCCAGCTCACCGACCGGGACAGGGGAGAGAGCCGGGGAGCTGTTTTTT
V: TRBV6-5; size: -; D: TRBD1; J: TRBJ2-1; CDR3: CASRKLTGTANNEQFF; DNA: TGTGCCAGCAGAAAACTTACCGGGACAGCCAACAATGAGCAGTTCTTC
V: TRBV9; size: many; D: TRBD1; J: TRBJ2-5; CDR3: CASSVGDRVPVSQYF; DNA: TGTGCCAGCAGCGTAGGAGACAGGGTCCCCGTATCGCAGTACTTC
V: TRBV6-1; size: few; D: TRBD1; J: TRBJ2-2; CDR3: CASSQGAHTGELFF; DNA: TGTGCCAGCAGTCAGGGGGCGCACACCGGGGAGCTGTTTTTT
V: TRBV7-2; size: few; D: -; J: TRBJ2-3; CDR3: CASSTPGQGATDTQYF; DNA: TGTGCCAGCAGCACACCGGGCCAAGGCGCAACAGATACGCAGTATTTT
V: TRBV28; size: many; D: -; J: TRBJ1-2; CDR3: CASSGGTFVYGYTF; DNA: TGTGCCAGCAGTGGCGGGACATTCGTCTATGGCTACACCTTC
V: TRBV13; size: few; D: -; J: TRBJ1-1; CDR3: CASRQRGVGTEAFF; DNA: TGTGCCAGCAGACAAAGGGGTGTAGGTACTGAAGCTTTCTTT
V: TRBV28; size: many; D: -; J: TRBJ1-6; CDR3: CASSPLTVSYNSPLHF; DNA: TGTGCCAGCAGTCCACTGACGGTTAGCTATAATTCACCCCTCCACTTT
V: TRBV7-2; size: many; D: -; J: TRBJ2-5; CDR3: CASSLGEETQYF; DNA: TGTGCCAGCAGCTTAGGAGAAGAGACCCAGTACTTC
V: TRBV20-1; size: -; D: TRBD2; J: TRBJ2-1; CDR3: CSAHGLAGGYNEQFF; DNA: TGCAGTGCTCACGGACTAGCGGGAGGGTACAATGAGCAGTTCTTC
V: TRBV6-6; size: few; D: -; J: TRBJ1-1; CDR3: CASSYSGGETEAFF; DNA: TGTGCCAGCAGTTACTCAGGGGGGGAGACTGAAGCTTTCTTT
V: TRBV2; size: -; D: -; J: TRBJ2-1; CDR3: CASSTWGDNEQFF; DNA: TGTGCCAGCAGTACATGGGGAGACAATGAGCAGTTCTTC
V: TRBV7-9; size: many; D: -; J: TRBJ2-4; CDR3: CASSLSGNIQYF; DNA: TGTGCCAGCAGCCTAAGCGGAAACATTCAGTACTTC
V: TRBV10-3; size: -; D: -; J: TRBJ1-3; CDR3: CAISEPEVGGNTIYF; DNA: TGTGCCATCAGTGAGCCCGAGGTTGGGGGCAACACCATATATTTT
V: TRBV29-1; size: few; D: -; J: TRBJ2-2; CDR3: CSVGSGVNTGELFF; DNA: TGCAGCGTGGGGTCCGGGGTGAACACCGGGGAGCTGTTTTTT
V: TRBV28; size: many; D: -; J: TRBJ1-1; CDR3: CASKPTPANTEAFF; DNA: TGTGCCAGCAAGCCGACCCCTGCGAACACTGAAGCTTTCTTT
V: TRBV6-2/TRBV6-3; size: many; D: -; J: TRBJ2-7; CDR3: CASVRERLSDYEQYF; DNA: TGTGCCAGCGTCAGGGAGAGACTGTCGGACTACGAGCAGTACTTC
V: TRBV15; size: many; D: TRBD1; J: TRBJ1-2; CDR3: CATSRADRGVYGYTF; DNA: TGTGCCACCAGCAGGGCGGACAGGGGAGTCTATGGCTACACCTTC
V: TRBV10-2; size: -; D: TRBD2; J: TRBJ2-3; CDR3: CASSKNTGTTFTDTQYF; DNA: TGCGCCAGCAGCAAGAATACCGGGACTACCTTCACAGATACGCAGTATTTT
V: TRBV6-1; size: few; D: -; J: TRBJ2-5; CDR3: CASSEDRGLQETQYF; DNA: TGTGCCAGCAGTGAAGATAGAGGTTTGCAAGAGACCCAGTACTTC
V: TRBV6-6; size: few; D: TRBD2; J: TRBJ2-7; CDR3: CASSAGRASYEQYF; DNA: TGTGCCAGCAGTGCCGGGAGGGCCTCCTACGAGCAGTACTTC
V: TRBV9; size: few; D: -; J: TRBJ2-2; CDR3: CASSVESFGTGELFF; DNA: TGTGCCAGCAGCGTTGAGAGTTTCGGCACCGGGGAGCTGTTTTTT
V: TRBV15; size: -; D: -; J: TRBJ1-2; CDR3: CATQSGRGVSYGYTF; DNA: TGTGCCACCCAGTCGGGACGGGGGGTATCCTATGGCTACACCTTC
V: TRBV20-1; size: many; D: TRBD1; J: TRBJ1-2; CDR3: CSARDLDRGYGYTF; DNA: TGCAGTGCTAGAGATCTGGACAGGGGCTATGGCTACACCTTC
V: TRBV5-1; size: many; D: TRBD1; J: TRBJ1-4; CDR3: CASSPQGASNEKLFF; DNA: TGCGCCAGCAGCCCACAGGGGGCCTCTAATGAAAAACTGTTTTTT
V: TRBV13; size: many; D: TRBD1; J: TRBJ1-1; CDR3: CASSPNLGQVEAFF; DNA: TGTGCCAGCAGCCCGAACCTAGGACAGGTAGAAGCTTTCTTT
V: TRBV27; size: -; D: -; J: TRBJ2-7; CDR3: CASSSQPGHYEQYF; DNA: TGTGCCAGCAGTTCCCAGCCGGGCCACTACGAGCAGTACTTC
V: TRBV20-1; size: -; D: TRBD2; J: TRBJ2-2; CDR3: CSASGLAGAGELFF; DNA: TGCAGTGCTAGCGGTCTAGCGGGAGCCGGGGAGCTGTTTTTT
V: TRBV6-6; size: -; D: -; J: TRBJ2-3; CDR3: CASIRRTDTQYF; DNA: TGTGCCAGCATTCGTCGCACAGATACGCAGTATTTT
V: TRBV9; size: few; D: -; J: TRBJ2-5; CDR3: CASSGGALWGETQYF; DNA: TGTGCCAGCAGCGGCGGGGCGCTTTGGGGGGAGACCCAGTACTTC
V: TRBV4-3; size: few; D: -; J: TRBJ1-1; CDR3: CASSQVQTATTEAFF; DNA: TGCGCCAGCAGCCAAGTTCAGACGGCCACGACTGAAGCTTTCTTT
V: TRBV4-1; size: -; D: TRBD1; J: TRBJ1-5; CDR3: CASSQEGGQQPQHF; DNA: TGCGCCAGCAGCCAGGAGGGGGGACAGCAGCCCCAGCATTTT
V: TRBV5-1; size: -; D: -; J: TRBJ1-4; CDR3: CASSLWGSTNEKLFF; DNA: TGCGCCAGCAGCTTGTGGGGCTCAACTAATGAAAAACTGTTTTTT
V: TRBV27; size: many; D: TRBD2; J: TRBJ2-3; CDR3: CASSWGLAGADTQYF; DNA: TGTGCCAGCAGTTGGGGACTAGCGGGAGCGGATACGCAGTATTTT
V: TRBV5-1; size: -; D: -; J: TRBJ2-2; CDR3: CASSLEGLRGTGELFF; DNA: TGCGCCAGCAGCTTGGAAGGCCTCAGGGGCACCGGGGAGCTGTTTTTT
V: TRBV6-1; size: many; D: -; J: TRBJ1-1; CDR3: CASAIGGPGTEAFF; DNA: TGTGCCAGTGCTATCGGGGGCCCTGGGACTGAAGCTTTCTTT
V: TRBV11-2; size: -; D: -; J: TRBJ2-7; CDR3: CASSLEKGLPNQYEQYF; DNA: TGTGCCAGCAGCTTAGAGAAGGGACTTCCTAACCAGTACGAGCAGTACTTC
V: TRBV7-2; size: many; D: -; J: TRBJ2-4; CDR3: CASSLVQGNRIQYF; DNA: TGTGCCAGCAGCTTAGTTCAGGGGAATAGGATTCAGTACTTC
V: TRBV21-1; size: -; D: -; J: TRBJ1-1; CDR3: CASSIQRHRDSRAFF; DNA: TGTGCCAGCAGCATACAAAGACACCGGGACTCCCGAGCTTTCTTT
V: TRBV7-9; size: many; D: TRBD1; J: TRBJ2-6; CDR3: CASSDNFRDSSGANVLTF; DNA: TGTGCCAGCAGCGATAATTTTCGGGACAGCTCTGGGGCCAACGTCCTGACTTTC
V: TRBV9; size: many; D: TRBD2; J: TRBJ2-1; CDR3: CASSVASGGVLEQFF; DNA: TGTGCCAGCAGCGTAGCTAGCGGGGGGGTTTTGGAGCAGTTCTTC